Listed here are 9 T cell receptor beta chains from one sample, sequenced in a study of blood T cell repertoires in COVID-19. The assay was immunoSEQ multiplex PCR, and TCRdb's table has in-frame clones only and misses some. Counted here are 130,000 or so clones, 80% to 90% occurring once; the ten biggest clones make up 5.5% to 6.5%. The specimen was peripheral blood. These receptors all stem from a man older than 75 with active or convalescent COVID-19.

This chain connects TRBV7-2 to TRBJ2-5, with D perhaps TRBD2 (6 bases). Germline values: CDR1 SGHTA, CDR2 FQGNSA. Trimming took 1 base from V and 5 from J, leaving 8 bases between them. The CDR3 covers 13 residues. The CDR3, as DNA: TGTGCCAGCAGCTTAGGGACTAAGGAGACCCAGTACTTC. Its translation: CASSLGTKETQYF.

The chain is built from TRBV6-2 or TRBV6-3 and TRBJ2-5, with 10 positions matching TRBD2. This CDR3 has 18 amino acids. J was trimmed by 0 bases and V by 1 base; bases with no gene match: 8. The germline V gene has CDR1 MNHEY and CDR2 SVGEGT. CDR3 DNA sequence: TGTGCCAGCAGTTACTTGAAGACTAGCGGGCCCTACCAAGAGACCCAGTACTTC. It yields the protein CASSYLKTSGPYQETQYF.

This chain uses TRBV7-2 with TRBJ1-4, with D hard to call. CDR1 is SGHTA, CDR2 FQGNSA, per germline. V gave up 5 bases and J gave up 4 bases, with 14 bases separating them. The CDR3 sequence is 15 residues long. The CDR3 is CASSPSLGGNEKLFF. CDR3 nucleotide sequence: TGTGCCAGCAGCCCCTCGTTGGGAGGTAATGAAAAACTGTTTTTT.

The chain uses TRBV19 and TRBJ1-5, with unresolved D. The CDR3 sequence is 14 residues long. CDR1 LNHDA and CDR2 SQIVND come from the germline V gene (reference sequence). V was trimmed by 2 bases and J by 7 bases, leaving 12 bases between them. The CDR3 region is CASSIIGVFQPQHF. CDR3 DNA: TGTGCCAGTAGTATAATCGGAGTATTCCAGCCCCAGCATTTT.

J is TRBJ2-2 and V is TRBV30; D is undetermined. This CDR3 has 13 amino acids. Trimming cost V 2 bases and J 5 bases, with 9 bases left between them. CDR1 GTSNPN and CDR2 SVGIG come from the germline V gene (reference sequence). CDR3 region: CAWSHQFTGELFF. CDR3 DNA: TGTGCCTGGAGTCACCAGTTTACCGGGGAGCTGTTTTTT.

A single count supports this clone. The genes are TRBV5-6 and TRBJ1-1; 9 bases map to TRBD1. V lost 3 bases to trimming and J lost 1 base; unmatched junction nucleotides: 7. CDR1 and CDR2 from the germline V gene are SGHDT and YYEEEE. The CDR3 runs to 16 residues. The CDR3 DNA is TGTGCCAGCAGCTCAATAGGACAGGGGAGGAACACTGAAGCTTTCTTT. This sequence encodes CASSSIGQGRNTEAFF.

This chain uses TRBV7-3 with TRBJ2-1, with a possible D match to TRBD2 (6 bases). V was shortened by 5 bases and J by 9 bases, with 17 bases between the two germline ends. From germline, CDR1 is SGHTA and CDR2 FQGTGA. The CDR3 contains 14 residues. The DNA of the CDR3 is TGTGCCAGCAGCACCGGGAGCCACGGCGGTGAGCAGTTCTTC. It translates to CASSTGSHGGEQFF.

V is TRBV7-9 and J is TRBJ1-2; no clear D. V shed 0 bases and J shed 3 bases, with 5 bases lying between them. CDR1 is SEHNR and CDR2 is FQNEAQ in the germline V gene (reference sequence). The CDR3 consists of 13 residues. CDR3: CASSLAQDYGYTF. In DNA, the CDR3 is TGTGCCAGCAGCTTAGCTCAGGACTATGGCTACACCTTC.

V and J are TRBV9 and TRBJ1-3, with no clear D. In germline, CDR1 is SGDLS, CDR2 YYNGEE. The CDR3 runs 15 residues. V was cut by 4 bases and J by 4 bases, with 15 bases left in between. The CDR3 sequence: CASSPLTSPGNTIYF. For the CDR3, the DNA is TGTGCCAGCAGCCCTCTAACGAGTCCCGGAAACACCATATATTTT.